These 20 T cell receptor beta chains share one sample of origin, sequenced in a study of shared clonotypes between healthy human individuals. Method: immunoSEQ multiplex PCR; TCRdb's copy keeps in-frame clones and lacks some. The sample carries more than 2 million clones, 95% recorded once. The sample taken for sequencing was naive CD4+ T cells sorted from blood. Documented subset: CD45RA+ positively selected. The receptors derive from a man aged 18 to 35 in good health.

This clone appeared a single time. The sample holds other DNA sequences that translate to the same CDR3. This chain connects TRBV10-1 to TRBJ2-3; D gene unclear. V was pared by 4 bases and J by 0 bases, with 5 bases between. The CDR3 totals 13 residues. CDR1 and CDR2 (germline): WNHNN, SYGVQD (reference sequence). The CDR3 bases are TGCGCCAGCAGTGTCATCAGCACAGATACGCAGTATTTT. Amino acid sequence: CASSVISTDTQYF.

The chain is built from TRBV28 and TRBJ2-5, with a tentative D call TRBD1 (6 bases). Germline V gives CDR1 MDHEN, CDR2 SYDVKM. The V end was cut by 6 bases, the J end by 6 bases, with 20 bases between. The CDR3 contains 15 residues. The CDR3 bases are TGTGCCAGCAGCTACCCGGGGCAGGGGAAAAAGACCCAGTACTTC. It is translated as CASSYPGQGKKTQYF.

This clone was counted a single time. This chain joins TRBV6-5 and TRBJ1-2; D is undetermined. The CDR3 contains 13 residues. In germline, CDR1 is MNHEY, CDR2 SVGAGI. The V end was cut by 2 bases, the J end by 6 bases, with 10 bases between. In DNA, the CDR3 is TGTGCCAGCAGTTACGACAAAATTGATGGCTACACCTTC. Its translation is CASSYDKIDGYTF.

Worth noting for this clone: Distinct nucleotide sequences in the sample also encode this CDR3. The CDR3 reads CASSLEAGLSYEQYF. The CDR3 DNA reads as TGTGCCAGCAGCTTAGAGGCAGGCCTCTCCTACGAGCAGTACTTC. This chain links TRBV11-2 with TRBJ2-7, with unresolved D. Germline loops: CDR1 SGHAT, CDR2 FQNNGV. The CDR3 is 15 amino acids. V was clipped by 0 bases and J by 0 bases, with 9 bases between them. Looking up the rest from reference TRBV11-2 and TRBJ2-7 gives the full variable domain: EAGVAQSPRYKIIEKRQSVAFWCNPISGHATLYWYQQILGQGPKLLIQFQNNGVVDDSQLPKDRFSAERLKGVDSTLKIQPAKLEDSAVYLCASSLEAGLSYEQYFGPGTRLTVT.

The genes are TRBV6-5 and TRBJ1-5; TRBD1 might be the D (5 bases). The CDR3 runs 15 residues. CDR1 and CDR2 from the germline V gene are MNHEY and SVGAGI. V lost 2 bases and J 1 base, leaving 9 bases between the germline ends. The CDR3, as DNA: TGTGCCAGCAGTTACCCTAGGGACAGCAATCAGCCCCAGCATTTT. This encodes CASSYPRDSNQPQHF.

With respect to this clone: This sample also contains other DNA sequences that code for the same CDR3. The rearrangement links TRBV6-5 to TRBJ2-7, with D tentatively TRBD1 (5 bases). Trimming pared 6 bases from V and 2 bases from J, leaving 11 bases between. The germline V gene encodes CDR1 MNHEY and CDR2 SVGAGI. This CDR3 is 13 amino acids long. CDR3 sequence reads: CASRQGVTYEQYF. In nucleotides, the CDR3 is TGTGCCAGCAGGCAAGGGGTTACCTACGAGCAGTACTTC.

The rearrangement links TRBV27 to TRBJ1-6; D call uncertain. Germline loops: CDR1 MNHEY, CDR2 SMNVEV (reference sequence). Trimming removed 6 bases at V and 4 bases at J, with 28 bases between. The CDR3 covers 20 residues. The CDR3 bases are TGTGCCAGCAGCTCTAGAAGGAGGGAAGGTGGCGGGGTTTATAATTCACCCCTCCACTTT. Encoded protein: CASSSRRREGGGVYNSPLHF.

The CDR3 sequence: CASQPGDYEQYF. CDR3 in DNA: TGTGCCAGCCAGCCGGGGGACTACGAGCAGTACTTC. This sequence joins TRBV14 and TRBJ2-7, with D perhaps matching TRBD2 (6 bases). Deletions cut 8 bases from V and 3 bases from J, with 11 bases between. The CDR3 loop spans 12 amino acids. CDR1 and CDR2 from the germline V gene are SGHDN and FVKESK.

The genes are TRBV30 and TRBJ2-7; a possible D gene is TRBD2 (6 bases). CDR3 length: 15 amino acids. CDR1 is GTSNPN, CDR2 SVGIG, per germline (reference sequence). Trimming shortened V by 1 base and J by 2 bases, and 15 bases separated the two germline ends. The CDR3 sequence: CAWSGGLAAPYEQYF. The CDR3 DNA reads as TGTGCCTGGAGTGGAGGGTTAGCGGCGCCCTACGAGCAGTACTTC.

The CDR3 region is CATSRPQENTEAFF. The DNA for the CDR3 is TGTGCCACCAGCAGACCACAGGAGAACACTGAAGCTTTCTTT. The chain recombines TRBV15 with TRBJ1-1, with D tentatively TRBD1 (5 bases). V shed 2 bases and J shed 1 base, with 8 bases lying between them. CDR1 is LNHNV and CDR2 is YYDKDF in the germline V gene (reference sequence). The CDR3 has 14 residues.

This clone was found a few times. Other DNA variants within this sample encode the same CDR3. The chain carries TRBV5-1 and TRBJ2-5; TRBD1 aligns across 8 bases. The CDR3 has 14 residues. Germline CDR1 SGHRS, CDR2 YFSETQ. V shed 0 bases, J shed 4 bases, and the junction held 2 bases outside the gene matches. The CDR3 nucleotides are TGCGCCAGCAGCTTGGCTGGACAGGGAGAGACCCAGTACTTC. This sequence encodes CASSLAGQGETQYF.

Concerning this clone: Other DNA sequences in this specimen translate into the identical CDR3. The rearrangement joins TRBV14 to TRBJ2-7; no clear D gene. Germline CDR1 is SGHDN and CDR2 is FVKESK. The CDR3 spans 11 residues. V was clipped by 1 base and J by 9 bases, with 7 bases between them. CDR3 loop: CASSQGLGQYF. The CDR3 nucleotides are TGTGCCAGCAGCCAAGGATTGGGGCAGTACTTC.

About this clone: One junction end does not reproduce the germline sequence, and a read error may be involved. The chain uses TRBV7-7 and TRBJ2-2; 12 bases match TRBD1. From germline, CDR1 is SSHAT and CDR2 FNYEAQ (reference sequence). This CDR3 region has 17 residues. The CDR3, as DNA: TGTGCTAGCAGCGAAGGGACAGGGGGCAAGAACACCGGGGAGCTGTTTTTT. This translates into CASSEGTGGKNTGELFF.

V gene TRBV5-1 combines with J gene TRBJ2-7, with D tentatively TRBD1 (6 bases). V was clipped by 1 base and J by 2 bases, with 16 bases between them. This CDR3 spans 16 amino acids. From germline, CDR1 is SGHRS and CDR2 YFSETQ. The CDR3 nucleotides read TGCGCCAGCAGCTTGAACGGATATTCAGGGGCCTACGAGCAGTACTTC. Translating it yields CASSLNGYSGAYEQYF.

This clone is a singleton in its sample. The rearrangement uses TRBV5-1 and TRBJ1-4; 10 nucleotides line up with TRBD1. The CDR3 loop spans 14 amino acids. CDR1 is SGHRS, CDR2 YFSETQ, per germline. The junction had 5 bases not matched to a gene; V was cut back by 4 bases and J by 8 bases. The CDR3: CASSQDRGSEKLFF. The CDR3 DNA reads as TGCGCCAGCAGCCAGGACAGGGGGTCCGAAAAACTGTTTTTT.

The chain recombines TRBV7-2 with TRBJ2-3, with D possibly being TRBD2 (5 bases). Trimming took 4 bases from V and 4 from J, leaving 24 bases between them. CDR1 is SGHTA and CDR2 is FQGNSA in the germline V gene. The CDR3 is 18 residues long. The DNA for the CDR3 is TGTGCCAGCAGCTCCCGGAGGCGTGCGGGCGGCTGGGCAGATACGCAGTATTTT. This encodes CASSSRRRAGGWADTQYF.

This rearrangement joins TRBV10-3 to TRBJ2-5, with D possibly TRBD1 on 6 matching bases. CDR1 ENHRY and CDR2 SYGVKD come from the germline V gene. CDR3 length equals 14 residues. V shed 2 bases and J shed 3 bases, with 10 bases lying between them. The CDR3 coding sequence is TGTGCCATCAGTGAGGTGGGACAAGAAGAGACCCAGTACTTC. Residues: CAISEVGQEETQYF.

The chain uses TRBV20-1 and TRBJ1-1; the D gene is possibly TRBD1 (5 bases). Trimming shortened V by 2 bases and J by 10 bases, and 8 bases separated the two germline ends. Per germline, CDR1 DFQATT and CDR2 SNEGSKA (reference sequence). CDR3 length equals 10 residues. CDR3 amino acids: CSARQGIAFF. The CDR3 region has the DNA TGCAGTGCTAGACAGGGAATAGCTTTCTTT.

This chain joins TRBV5-1 and TRBJ1-2, with D uncertain. This CDR3 comprises 15 residues. Trimming removed 0 bases from V and 2 bases from J, with 11 bases in between. The V gene's germline CDR1 is SGHRS and CDR2 YFSETQ. The CDR3 region has the DNA TGCGCCAGCAGCTTGGGAGGACCTGTAAACTATGGCTACACCTTC. Translating it yields CASSLGGPVNYGYTF.

The genes are TRBV7-2 and TRBJ2-3; 8 nucleotides match TRBD2. Germline lookup yields CDR1 SGHTA and CDR2 FQGNSA. This CDR3 comprises 15 residues. Trimming took 5 bases from V and 0 from J; bases not matched to a gene: 4. The CDR3 loop is CASSPKRESTDTQYF. DNA of the CDR3: TGTGCCAGCAGCCCTAAGCGGGAGAGCACAGATACGCAGTATTTT.